The clone carrying this T cell receptor (beta chain) was seen at least ten times. No antigen is known for it. These data are taken from a study of Graves' ophthalmopathy and Graves' hyperthyroidism. Overall study findings and caveats: The model's prediction of ophthalmopathy progression had approximately 68% sensitivity and 72% to 75% specificity. Thyroid clonotypes that were expanded above 0.001 frequency mostly also appeared in blood.

V was trimmed by 3 bases and J by 2 bases, leaving 11 bases between them. The CDR3 runs 13 residues. The germline gives CDR1 DFQATT, CDR2 SNEGSKA (reference sequence). For repertoire sequencing, the TCR beta CDR3 regions were amplified from RNA transcripts. Second-round multiplex PCR came after first-round RT-PCR with HTBI primers. MiXCR, applied by TCRdb to the multiplex PCR reads, yields one record per CDR3 protein. The data hold approximately 640,000 distinct CDR3 sequences, with about 40% observed a single time. Sequencing input: peripheral blood. The chain is built from TRBV20-1 and TRBJ2-7, with TRBD2 as a possible D gene (6 bases). The sequence came from an adult man with Graves' ophthalmopathy. CDR3: CSASGGSAYEQYF. DNA of the CDR3: TGCAGTGCTAGTGGGGGGAGCGCCTACGAGCAGTACTTC.